This TCR beta chain appears in the sequencing data of a study of siplizumab effects on memory and regulatory T cells. Produced via immunoSEQ multiplex PCR; TCRdb's table is partial and in-frame only. The repertoire holds approximately 84,000 clones, with 95% as singletons. The trim removed 3 bases at V and 7 bases at J, leaving 5 bases unmatched. Looked up from germline, CDR1 is LNHDA and CDR2 is SQIVND (reference sequence). This CDR3 has 13 amino acids. The V gene is TRBV19, the J gene TRBJ2-7, with 8 bases aligning to TRBD2. The sequence came from a human donor in good health. Material for sequencing was CD8+ T cells sorted from blood. The CDR3 DNA is TGTGCCAGTAGTATCACTAGCGGAACAGAGCAGTACTTC. This gives the protein CASSITSGTEQYF.